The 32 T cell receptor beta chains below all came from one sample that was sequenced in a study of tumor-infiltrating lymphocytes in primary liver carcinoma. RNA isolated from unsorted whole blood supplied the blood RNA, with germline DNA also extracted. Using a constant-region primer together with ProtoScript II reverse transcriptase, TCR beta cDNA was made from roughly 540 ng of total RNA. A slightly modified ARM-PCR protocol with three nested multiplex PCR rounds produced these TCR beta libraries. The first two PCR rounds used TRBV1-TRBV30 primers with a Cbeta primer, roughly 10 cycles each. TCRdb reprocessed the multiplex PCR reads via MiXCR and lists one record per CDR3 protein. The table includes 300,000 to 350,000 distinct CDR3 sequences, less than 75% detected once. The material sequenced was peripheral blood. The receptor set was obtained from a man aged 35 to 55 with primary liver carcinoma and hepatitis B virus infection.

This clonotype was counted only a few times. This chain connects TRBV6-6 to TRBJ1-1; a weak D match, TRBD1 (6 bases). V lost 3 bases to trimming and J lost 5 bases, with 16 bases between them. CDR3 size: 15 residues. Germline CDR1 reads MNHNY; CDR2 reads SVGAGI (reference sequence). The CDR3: CASSYGGEVKTEAFF. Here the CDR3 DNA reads TGTGCCAGCAGTTATGGGGGCGAGGTAAAAACTGAAGCTTTCTTT.

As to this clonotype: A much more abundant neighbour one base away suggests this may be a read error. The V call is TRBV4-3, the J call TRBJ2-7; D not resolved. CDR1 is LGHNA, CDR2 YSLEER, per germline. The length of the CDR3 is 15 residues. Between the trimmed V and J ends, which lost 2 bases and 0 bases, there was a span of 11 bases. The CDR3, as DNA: TGCGCCAGCAGCCAAAGCGCCCGTAGCTCCTACGAGCAGTACGTC. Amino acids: CASSQSARSSYEQYV.

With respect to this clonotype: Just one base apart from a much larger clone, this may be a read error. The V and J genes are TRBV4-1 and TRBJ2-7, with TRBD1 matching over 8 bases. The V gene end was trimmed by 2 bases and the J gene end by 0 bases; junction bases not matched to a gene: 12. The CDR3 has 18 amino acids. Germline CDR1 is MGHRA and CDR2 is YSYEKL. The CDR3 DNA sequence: TGCGCCAGCAGCCAACAAACGGAGGGCCAGGGGGCCTCCTACGAGCAGTACTTC. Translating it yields CASSQQTEGQGASYEQYF.

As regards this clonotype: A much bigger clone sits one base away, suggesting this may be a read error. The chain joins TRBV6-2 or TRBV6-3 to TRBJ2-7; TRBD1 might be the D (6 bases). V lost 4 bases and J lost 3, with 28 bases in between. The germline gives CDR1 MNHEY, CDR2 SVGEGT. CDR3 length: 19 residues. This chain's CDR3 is CASSFMPVQGFKDGYEQYF. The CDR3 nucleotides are TGTGCCAGCAGTTTTATGCCGGTACAGGGATTCAAGGATGGCTACGAGCAGTACTTC.

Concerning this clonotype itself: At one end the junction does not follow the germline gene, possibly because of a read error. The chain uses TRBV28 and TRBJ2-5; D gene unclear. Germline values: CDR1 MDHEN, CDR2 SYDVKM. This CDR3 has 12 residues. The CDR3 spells CTSSLSLETQYF. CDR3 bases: TGTACCAGCAGTTTATCTTTGGAGACCCAATACTTC.

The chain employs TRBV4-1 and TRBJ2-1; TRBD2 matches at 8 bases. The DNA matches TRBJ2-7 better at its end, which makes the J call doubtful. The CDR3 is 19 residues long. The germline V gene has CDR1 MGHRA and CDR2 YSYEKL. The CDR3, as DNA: TGCGCCAGCAGCGGCTGGACGGCAAGCGGGGGAAGCTCCTACAATGAACAGTACTTC. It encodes CASSGWTASGGSSYNEQYF.

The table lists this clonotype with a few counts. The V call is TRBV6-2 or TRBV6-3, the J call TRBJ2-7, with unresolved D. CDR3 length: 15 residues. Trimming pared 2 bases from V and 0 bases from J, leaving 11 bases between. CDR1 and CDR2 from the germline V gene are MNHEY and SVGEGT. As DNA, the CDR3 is TGTGCCAGCAGTTACGACACCAGTAACTCCTACGAGCAGTACTTC. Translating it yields CASSYDTSNSYEQYF.

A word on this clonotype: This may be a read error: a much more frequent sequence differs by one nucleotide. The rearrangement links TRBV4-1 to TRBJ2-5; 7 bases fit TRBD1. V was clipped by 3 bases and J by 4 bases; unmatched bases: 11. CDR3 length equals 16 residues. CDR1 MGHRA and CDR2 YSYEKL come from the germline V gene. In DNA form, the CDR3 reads TGCGCCAGCAGCCAGTACAGGGGCGCCCCGGTAGAGACCCAGTACTTC. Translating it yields CASSQYRGAPVETQYF.

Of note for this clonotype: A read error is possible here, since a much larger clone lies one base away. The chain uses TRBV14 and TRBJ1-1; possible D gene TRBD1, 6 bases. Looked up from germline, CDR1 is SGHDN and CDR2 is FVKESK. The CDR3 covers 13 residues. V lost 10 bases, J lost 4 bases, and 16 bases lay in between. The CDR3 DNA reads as TGTGCCAACAAGACAGGCTATGCCACTGAAGCTTTCTTT. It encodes CANKTGYATEAFF.

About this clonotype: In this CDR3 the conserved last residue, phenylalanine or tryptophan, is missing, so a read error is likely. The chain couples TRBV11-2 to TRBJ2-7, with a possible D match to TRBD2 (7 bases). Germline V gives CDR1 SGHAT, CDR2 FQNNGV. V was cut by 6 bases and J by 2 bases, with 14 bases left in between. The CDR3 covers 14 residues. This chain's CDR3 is CASSWGGLTYEQYI. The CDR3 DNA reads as TGTGCCAGCAGTTGGGGGGGCCTCACCTACGAGCAGTACATC.

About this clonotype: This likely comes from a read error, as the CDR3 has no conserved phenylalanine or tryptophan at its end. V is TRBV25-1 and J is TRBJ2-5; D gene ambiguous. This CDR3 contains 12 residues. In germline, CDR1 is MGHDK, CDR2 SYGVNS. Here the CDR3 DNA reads TGTTCCAGCAGTGAACAGAAAGAGACCCAGTACATC. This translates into CSSSEQKETQYI.

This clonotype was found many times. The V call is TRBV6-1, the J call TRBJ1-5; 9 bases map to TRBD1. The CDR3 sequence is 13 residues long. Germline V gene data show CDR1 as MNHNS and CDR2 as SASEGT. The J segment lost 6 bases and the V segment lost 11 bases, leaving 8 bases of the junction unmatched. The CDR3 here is CAGGQGTGQPQHF. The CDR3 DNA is TGTGCCGGGGGACAGGGAACGGGTCAGCCCCAGCATTTT.

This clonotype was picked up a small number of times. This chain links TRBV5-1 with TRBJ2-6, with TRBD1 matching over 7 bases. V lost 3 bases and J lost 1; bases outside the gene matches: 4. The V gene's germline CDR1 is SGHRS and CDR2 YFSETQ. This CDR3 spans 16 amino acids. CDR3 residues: CASSSPTGSGANVLTF. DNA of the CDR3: TGCGCCAGCAGCTCACCGACAGGGTCTGGGGCCAACGTCCTGACTTTC.

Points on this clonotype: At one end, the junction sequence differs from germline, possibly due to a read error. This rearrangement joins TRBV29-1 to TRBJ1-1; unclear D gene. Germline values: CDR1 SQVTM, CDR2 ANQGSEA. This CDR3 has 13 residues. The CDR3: CSVEGYLNTEAFF. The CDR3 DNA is TGCAGCGTTGAGGGATACTTGAACACTGAAGCATTCTTT.

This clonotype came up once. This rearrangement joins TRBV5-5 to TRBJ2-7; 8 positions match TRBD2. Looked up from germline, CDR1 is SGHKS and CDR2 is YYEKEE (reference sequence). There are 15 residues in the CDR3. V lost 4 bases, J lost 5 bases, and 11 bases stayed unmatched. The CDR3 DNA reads TGTGCCAGCAGCCCTATAGCGGGACTCCACAACGAGCAGTACTTC. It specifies CASSPIAGLHNEQYF.

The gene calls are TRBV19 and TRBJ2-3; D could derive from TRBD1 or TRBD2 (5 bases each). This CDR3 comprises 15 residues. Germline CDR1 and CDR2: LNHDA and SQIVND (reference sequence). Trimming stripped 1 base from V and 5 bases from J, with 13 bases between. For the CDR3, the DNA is TGTGCCAGTAGTATAGCGGGGCTGGAAGGAGATACGCAGTATTTT. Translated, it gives CASSIAGLEGDTQYF.

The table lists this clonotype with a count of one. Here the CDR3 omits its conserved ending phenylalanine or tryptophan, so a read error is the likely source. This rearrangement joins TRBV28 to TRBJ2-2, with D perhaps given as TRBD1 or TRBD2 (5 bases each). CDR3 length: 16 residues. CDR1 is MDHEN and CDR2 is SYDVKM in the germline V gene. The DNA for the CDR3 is TGTGCCAGCAGCTTTCCTTTGGACTCTCGAGCCGGGGACCTGTTTTAT. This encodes CASSFPLDSRAGDLFY.

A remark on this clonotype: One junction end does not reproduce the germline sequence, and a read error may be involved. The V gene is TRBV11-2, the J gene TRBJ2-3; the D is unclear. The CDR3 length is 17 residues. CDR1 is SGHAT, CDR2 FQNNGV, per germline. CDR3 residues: CASSRAIVFFSTDTLYF. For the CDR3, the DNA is TGTGCCAGCAGCCGAGCGATAGTTTTCTTTAGCACAGATACGCTGTATTTT.

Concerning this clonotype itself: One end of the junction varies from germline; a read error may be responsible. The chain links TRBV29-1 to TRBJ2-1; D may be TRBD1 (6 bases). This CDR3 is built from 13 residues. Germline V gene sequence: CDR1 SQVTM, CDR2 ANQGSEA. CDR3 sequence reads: CSVQGTGRNGQFF. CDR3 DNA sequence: TGCAGCGTTCAGGGAACAGGGCGCAATGGGCAGTTCTTC.

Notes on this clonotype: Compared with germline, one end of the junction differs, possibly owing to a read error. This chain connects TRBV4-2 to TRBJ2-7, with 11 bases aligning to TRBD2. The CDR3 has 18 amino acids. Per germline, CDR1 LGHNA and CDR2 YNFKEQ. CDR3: CASIQYRLAGIGSYEQYF. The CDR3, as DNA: TGTGCCAGCATCCAATACAGACTAGCGGGAATCGGGTCCTACGAGCAGTACTTC.

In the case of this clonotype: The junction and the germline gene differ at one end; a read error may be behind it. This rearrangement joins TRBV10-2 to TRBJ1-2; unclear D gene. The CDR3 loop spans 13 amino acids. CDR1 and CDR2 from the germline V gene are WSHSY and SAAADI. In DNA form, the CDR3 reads TGCGCCAGCACGATGAGGATTGACTATGTCTACACCTTC. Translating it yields CASTMRIDYVYTF.

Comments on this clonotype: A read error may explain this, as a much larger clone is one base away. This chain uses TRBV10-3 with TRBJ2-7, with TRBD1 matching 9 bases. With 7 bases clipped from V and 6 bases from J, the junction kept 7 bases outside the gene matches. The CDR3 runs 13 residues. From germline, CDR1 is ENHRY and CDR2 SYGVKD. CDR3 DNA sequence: TGTGCCATCACTCAGGACAGGGGATTCGAGCAGTACTTC. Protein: CAITQDRGFEQYF.

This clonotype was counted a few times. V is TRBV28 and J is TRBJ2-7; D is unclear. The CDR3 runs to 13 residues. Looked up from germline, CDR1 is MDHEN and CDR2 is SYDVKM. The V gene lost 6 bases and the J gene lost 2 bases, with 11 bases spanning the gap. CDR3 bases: TGTGCCAGCAGCGACGTCCTTACCTACGAGCAGTACTTC. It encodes CASSDVLTYEQYF.

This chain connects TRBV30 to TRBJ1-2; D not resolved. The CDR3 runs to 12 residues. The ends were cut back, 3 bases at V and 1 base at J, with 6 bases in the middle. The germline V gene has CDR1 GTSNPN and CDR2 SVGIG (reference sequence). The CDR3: CAWSFDNYGYTF. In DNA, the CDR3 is TGTGCCTGGAGCTTCGATAACTATGGCTACACCTTC.

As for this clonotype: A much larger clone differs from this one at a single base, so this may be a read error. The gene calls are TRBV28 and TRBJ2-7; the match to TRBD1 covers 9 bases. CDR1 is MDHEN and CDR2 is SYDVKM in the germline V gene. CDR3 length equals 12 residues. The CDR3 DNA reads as TGTACCAGCAGTGGGGACAGGGACGAGCAGTACTTC. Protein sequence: CTSSGDRDEQYF. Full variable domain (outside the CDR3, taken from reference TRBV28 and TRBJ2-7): DVKVTQSSRYLVKRTGEKVFLECVQDMDHENMFWYRQDPGLGLRLIYFSYDVKMKEKGDIPEGYSVSREKKERFSLILESASTNQTSMYLCTSSGDRDEQYFGPGTRLTVT.

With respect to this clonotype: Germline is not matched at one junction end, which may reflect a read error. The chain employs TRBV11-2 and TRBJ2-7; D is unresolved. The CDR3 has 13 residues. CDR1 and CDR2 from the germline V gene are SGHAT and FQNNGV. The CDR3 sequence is CVSSLDPVCEQYF. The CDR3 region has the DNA TGTGTCAGCAGCTTAGATCCAGTTTGCGAGCAGTACTTC.

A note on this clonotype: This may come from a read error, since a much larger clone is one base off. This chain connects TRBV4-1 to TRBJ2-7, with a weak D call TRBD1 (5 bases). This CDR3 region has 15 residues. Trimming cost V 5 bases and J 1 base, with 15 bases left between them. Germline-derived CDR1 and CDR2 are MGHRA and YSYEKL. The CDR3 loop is CASSTRHGASYEQYF. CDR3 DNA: TGCGCCAGCAGCACTCGACATGGGGCTTCCTACGAGCAGTACTTC.

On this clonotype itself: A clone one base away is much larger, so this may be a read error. The CDR3 DNA is TGTGCCATCAGTGACGCGGCGACTAGCGAGAACATCGGGGAGCTGTTTTTT. Encoded protein: CAISDAATSENIGELFF. The chain links TRBV10-3 to TRBJ2-2, with 8 bases identical to TRBD2. Germline CDR1 ENHRY, CDR2 SYGVKD. This CDR3 is 17 amino acids long.

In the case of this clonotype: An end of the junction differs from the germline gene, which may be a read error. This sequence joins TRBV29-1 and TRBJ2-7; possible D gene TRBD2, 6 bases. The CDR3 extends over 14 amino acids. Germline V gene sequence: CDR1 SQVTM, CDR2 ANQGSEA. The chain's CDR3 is CSVEVGTPGGEQYF. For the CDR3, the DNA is TGCAGTGTTGAAGTCGGCACACCTGGAGGGGAGCAGTACTTC.

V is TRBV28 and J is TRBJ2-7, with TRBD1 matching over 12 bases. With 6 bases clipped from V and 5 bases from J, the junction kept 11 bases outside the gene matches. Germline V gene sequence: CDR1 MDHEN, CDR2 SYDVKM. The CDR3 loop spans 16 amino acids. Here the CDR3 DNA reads TGTGCCAGCAGCACTCCCCTCGGGACAGGGGGCCACGAGCAGTACTTC. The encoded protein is CASSTPLGTGGHEQYF.

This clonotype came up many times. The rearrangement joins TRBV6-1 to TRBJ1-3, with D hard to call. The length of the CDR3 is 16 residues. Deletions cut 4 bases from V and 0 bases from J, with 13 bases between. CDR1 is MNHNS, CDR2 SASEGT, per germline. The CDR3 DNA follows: TGTGCCAGCAGTGGAGGCCGGCGGTTCTCTGGAAACACCATATATTTT. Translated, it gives CASSGGRRFSGNTIYF.

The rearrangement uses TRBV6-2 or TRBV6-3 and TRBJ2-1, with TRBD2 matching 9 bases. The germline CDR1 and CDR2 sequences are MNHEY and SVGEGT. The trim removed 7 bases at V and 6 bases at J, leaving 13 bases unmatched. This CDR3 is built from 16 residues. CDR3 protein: CASNLRTGLACNEQFF. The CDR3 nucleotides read TGTGCCAGCAACTTAAGGACGGGACTAGCATGCAATGAGCAGTTCTTC.